A single sample gave rise to the 8 T cell receptor beta chains below, sequenced in a study of beta chain features in type 1 diabetes. The sequenced template was cDNA made from the entire isolated RNA. Profiling relied on immunoSEQ multiplex PCR, and the TCRdb table lists in-frame clones only, not all of them. The repertoire has hundreds of thousands of clones, 15% to 19% of them found once; the top ten carry about 0.097%. The sequenced sample consisted of naive CD4+ T cells from blood. These receptors originate from a man between 18 and 35 years old in good health.

This clone was seen more than once but under ten times. The CDR3, as DNA: TGTGCCAGCAGCTTAGCGAGGGGGCACGGCTACACCTTC. Residues: CASSLARGHGYTF. The chain joins TRBV7-2 to TRBJ1-2; 7 nucleotides agree with TRBD1. Germline trimming cut 0 bases from V and 8 bases from J; bases unmatched to any gene: 3. The V gene's germline CDR1 is SGHTA and CDR2 FQGNSA. The CDR3 has 13 amino acids.

This clone has a handful of counts. This specimen includes other DNA sequences encoding the same CDR3. The chain couples TRBV28 to TRBJ1-5; no clear D. Germline V CDR1 and CDR2: MDHEN, SYDVKM. The ends were cut back, 2 bases at V and 4 bases at J, with 6 bases in the middle. This CDR3 has 13 amino acids. CDR3 region: CASSLVGNQPQHF. The CDR3 nucleotides read TGTGCCAGCAGTTTAGTGGGGAATCAGCCCCAGCATTTT.

The rearrangement uses TRBV6-5 and TRBJ1-6; D may be TRBD1 (6 bases). Germline lookup yields CDR1 MNHEY and CDR2 SVGAGI. The CDR3 extends over 15 amino acids. Trimming pared 4 bases from V and 7 bases from J, leaving 14 bases between. The CDR3 reads CASSLNRELNSPLHF. CDR3 nucleotides: TGTGCCAGCAGTTTAAACAGGGAGTTAAATTCACCCCTCCACTTT.

Only a few counts were recorded for this clone. The J gene is TRBJ1-1, the V gene TRBV5-1; 7 bases are a match to TRBD1. The CDR3 runs to 15 residues. Germline loops: CDR1 SGHRS, CDR2 YFSETQ. J gave up 1 base and V 4 bases, and 7 bases lay outside the gene matches. CDR3 loop: CASSLWDRGNTEAFF. The CDR3 DNA sequence: TGCGCCAGCAGCCTCTGGGACAGAGGGAACACTGAAGCTTTCTTT.

This clone was counted a few times. The CDR3 loop reads CAWRFGNRDRTGELFF. The CDR3 nucleotides are TGTGCCTGGAGATTCGGGAACAGGGATCGGACCGGGGAGCTGTTTTTT. The J gene is TRBJ2-2, the V gene TRBV30, with a tentative D call TRBD1 (6 bases). This CDR3 is 16 amino acids long. Germline assignment: CDR1 GTSNPN and CDR2 SVGIG (reference sequence). The V gene lost 3 bases and the J gene lost 5 bases, with 19 bases spanning the gap.

V gene TRBV7-2 combines with J gene TRBJ1-3; D possibly corresponds to TRBD1 (6 bases). The CDR3 runs to 16 residues. Germline CDR1 is SGHTA and CDR2 is FQGNSA. The ends were cut back, 1 base at V and 4 bases at J, with 14 bases in the middle. CDR3 nucleotide sequence: TGTGCCAGCAGCTTAGGCCCTACAGGGTTCGGAAACACCATATATTTT. Translation: CASSLGPTGFGNTIYF.

The chain recombines TRBV10-3 with TRBJ2-5; a weak D match, TRBD2 (6 bases). The germline V gene encodes CDR1 ENHRY and CDR2 SYGVKD. Trimming cost V 3 bases and J 5 bases, with 16 bases left between them. The CDR3 runs 15 residues. CDR3 coding DNA: TGTGCCATCAGTGATTCGGGAGTGGGGTGGGAGACCCAGTACTTC. This translates into CAISDSGVGWETQYF.

The chain is built from TRBV14 and TRBJ2-5, with D perhaps TRBD1 or TRBD2 (5 bases each). Near its end, the DNA agrees better with TRBJ2-7, so the J call may be wrong. CDR1 and CDR2 (germline): SGHDN, FVKESK. The CDR3 is 14 residues long. The CDR3 nucleotides are TGTGCCAGCAGCCCATACGGGGCACCCTCCGAGCAGTACTTC. Protein sequence: CASSPYGAPSEQYF.